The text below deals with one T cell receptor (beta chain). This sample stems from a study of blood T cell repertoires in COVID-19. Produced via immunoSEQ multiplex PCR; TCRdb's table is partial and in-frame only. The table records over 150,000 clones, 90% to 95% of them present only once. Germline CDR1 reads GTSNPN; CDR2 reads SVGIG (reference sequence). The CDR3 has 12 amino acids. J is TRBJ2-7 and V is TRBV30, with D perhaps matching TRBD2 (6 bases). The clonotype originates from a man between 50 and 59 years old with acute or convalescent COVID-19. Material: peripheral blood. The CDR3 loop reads CASGGFRYEQYF. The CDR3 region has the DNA TGTGCTTCCGGAGGGTTTAGGTACGAGCAGTACTTC.